This T cell receptor beta chain is from a study of cytomegalovirus exposure and HLA in healthy donors. Study as a whole: Unique TCR beta sequences numbering over 100 million came from approximately 180 million T cells in an earlier analysis.

Both 60 Vbeta primers and 13 Jbeta primers went into the PCR. Clones were read by immunoSEQ multiplex PCR, and TCRdb kept only the in-frame ones, dropping some. The sample shows about 110,000 clones, approximately 70% of them seen only once. Trimming cost V 3 bases and J 8 bases, with 10 bases left between them. The CDR3 totals 12 residues. Per the germline V gene, CDR1 is KGHSH and CDR2 is LQKENI. This clonotype was obtained from a man aged 40-55 years in good health and CMV-seronegative. The sequenced material came from PBMCs. V is TRBV18 and J is TRBJ1-1; weak D call: TRBD1 (6 bases). CDR3 bases: TGTGCCAGCTCACCGTACAGGGAAGAAGCTTTCTTT. Translated, it gives CASSPYREEAFF.